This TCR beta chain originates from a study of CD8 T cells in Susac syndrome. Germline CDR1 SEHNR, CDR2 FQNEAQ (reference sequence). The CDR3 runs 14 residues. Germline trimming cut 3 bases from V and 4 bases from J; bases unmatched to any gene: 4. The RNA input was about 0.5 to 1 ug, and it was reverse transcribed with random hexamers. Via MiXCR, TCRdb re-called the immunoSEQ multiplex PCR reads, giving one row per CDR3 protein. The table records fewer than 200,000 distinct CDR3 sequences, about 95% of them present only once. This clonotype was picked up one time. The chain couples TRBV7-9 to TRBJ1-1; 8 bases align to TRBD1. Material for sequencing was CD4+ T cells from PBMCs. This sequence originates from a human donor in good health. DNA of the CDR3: TGTGCCAGCAGCTTCCCGACAGGGGTCACTGAAGCTTTCTTT. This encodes CASSFPTGVTEAFF.